The source of this T cell receptor beta chain is a study of T-cell reconstitution after alpha-beta-depleted transplantation in children. This clonotype was seen repeatedly, ten times or more. Preparation of the TCRbeta library was carried out with unique molecular identifiers. TCRdb reprocessed the PCR reads via MiXCR and lists one record per CDR3 protein. The data hold 450,000 to 500,000 distinct CDR3 sequences, with about 12% observed a single time. The length of the CDR3 is 17 residues. V dropped 4 bases and J dropped 0; count of bases not matched to a gene: 4. The origin of this receptor is a human donor who donated a stem cell graft to a child with combined immunodeficiency. This specimen was PBMCs from the stem cell graft donor, taken from the stem cell graft. The chain is built from TRBV12-3 or TRBV12-4 and TRBJ2-2; 11 nucleotides align to TRBD2. The CDR3 is CASSSYSGGANTGELFF. The DNA for the CDR3 is TGTGCCAGCAGTTCCTATAGCGGGGGGGCGAACACCGGGGAGCTGTTTTTT.